These T cell receptor beta chains were read from a single sample in a study of cytomegalovirus exposure and HLA in healthy donors. The protocol was immunoSEQ multiplex PCR, while the TCRdb copy is restricted to in-frame clones and leaves out a portion. Found here are 80,000 or so clones, 75% to 85% of them singletons; the top ten hold under 3%. The specimen sequenced was PBMCs. The origin of the receptors is a man aged 45-60 years in good health and CMV-seropositive. Both conserved end residues are part of each CDR3. Each record gives: clone size, V gene, D gene, J gene, CDR3 DNA, CDR3 protein. A D gene is named only where the DNA matches it firmly. Not all rows give a size; the values are once, few, many and, for expanded clones, a class.

abundance: -
v_gene: TRBV5-6
d_gene: -
j_gene: TRBJ1-1
CDR3nt: TGTGCCAGCAGCTCGGAACTATTTGCCGCGAACACTGAAGCTTTCTTT
CDR3aa: CASSSELFAANTEAFF

abundance: few
v_gene: TRBV2
d_gene: TRBD2
j_gene: TRBJ2-7
CDR3nt: TGTGCCAGCAGTGATAATAGGCCTAGCGGGAAATCCGAGCAGTACTTC
CDR3aa: CASSDNRPSGKSEQYF

abundance: -
v_gene: TRBV9
d_gene: TRBD1
j_gene: TRBJ1-4
CDR3nt: TGTGCCAGCAGCGAGGGACAGGGGATTAATGAAAAACTGTTTTTT
CDR3aa: CASSEGQGINEKLFF

abundance: once
v_gene: TRBV27
d_gene: -
j_gene: TRBJ2-1
CDR3nt: TGTGCCAGCAGTTTCGCTAGAGGGTTTACACAGGAGCAGTTCTTC
CDR3aa: CASSFARGFTQEQFF

abundance: -
v_gene: TRBV15
d_gene: TRBD2
j_gene: TRBJ2-7
CDR3nt: TGTGCCACCAGCAGAAGCCTTTCTAGCGGTTACGAGCAGTACTTC
CDR3aa: CATSRSLSSGYEQYF

abundance: few
v_gene: TRBV30
d_gene: -
j_gene: TRBJ2-4
CDR3nt: TGTGCCTGGAGTGTCAGTGGAAACATTCAGTACTTC
CDR3aa: CAWSVSGNIQYF

abundance: few
v_gene: TRBV4-3
d_gene: TRBD2
j_gene: TRBJ2-3
CDR3nt: TGCGCCAGCAGCCAAGAAGGCAGCGGGACCCAGTATTTT
CDR3aa: CASSQEGSGTQYF

abundance: -
v_gene: TRBV19
d_gene: TRBD1
j_gene: TRBJ1-5
CDR3nt: TGTGCCAGTGTCGTCCGAGGGGGCAAGAGCAATCAGCCCCAGCATTTT
CDR3aa: CASVVRGGKSNQPQHF

abundance: -
v_gene: TRBV29-1
d_gene: TRBD1
j_gene: TRBJ1-4
CDR3nt: TGCAGCGTTCCCGGGACAGGGTATGAAAAACTGTTTTTT
CDR3aa: CSVPGTGYEKLFF

abundance: -
v_gene: TRBV5-1
d_gene: -
j_gene: TRBJ2-5
CDR3nt: TGCGCCACCTCCGAAGGGGGAGAGACCCAGTACTTC
CDR3aa: CATSEGGETQYF

abundance: -
v_gene: TRBV7-2
d_gene: TRBD2
j_gene: TRBJ2-7
CDR3nt: TGTGCCAGCAGCTCGGATTGGGGGGGCTCCTACGAGCAGTACTTC
CDR3aa: CASSSDWGGSYEQYF

abundance: -
v_gene: TRBV5-1
d_gene: TRBD1
j_gene: TRBJ1-1
CDR3nt: TGCGCCAGCACTCCAGGGGGGTCAGGCACTGAAGCTTTCTTT
CDR3aa: CASTPGGSGTEAFF

abundance: few
v_gene: TRBV7-2
d_gene: -
j_gene: TRBJ2-7
CDR3nt: TGTGCCAGCAGCGCAGGCCCAGCGGAGGTCTACGAGCAGTACTTC
CDR3aa: CASSAGPAEVYEQYF

abundance: -
v_gene: TRBV19
d_gene: -
j_gene: TRBJ2-1
CDR3nt: TGTGCCAGTAGGCCCGCTAGCGATGAGCAGTTCTTC
CDR3aa: CASRPASDEQFF

abundance: -
v_gene: TRBV5-4
d_gene: -
j_gene: TRBJ2-6
CDR3nt: TGTGCCAGCAGCTGGGACTCTGGGGCCAACGGCCTGACTTTC
CDR3aa: CASSWDSGANGLTF

abundance: -
v_gene: TRBV19
d_gene: -
j_gene: TRBJ1-5
CDR3nt: TGTGCCAGTAGTATAAATACGCGTGGGAGTAATCAGCCCCAGCATTTT
CDR3aa: CASSINTRGSNQPQHF

abundance: few
v_gene: TRBV5-8
d_gene: -
j_gene: TRBJ1-5
CDR3nt: TGTGCCAGCAGCTTGGACGGTTATAGCAATCAGCCCCAGCATTTT
CDR3aa: CASSLDGYSNQPQHF

abundance: -
v_gene: TRBV7-2
d_gene: -
j_gene: TRBJ1-1
CDR3nt: TGTGCCAGCAGCTTCCCTAAGGGAGGGGCAATTGAAGCTTTCTTT
CDR3aa: CASSFPKGGAIEAFF

abundance: -
v_gene: TRBV14
d_gene: TRBD2
j_gene: TRBJ2-4
CDR3nt: TGTGCCAGCAGCCAAGATCCGGGGGGTTGGAACAGTCAGTACTTC
CDR3aa: CASSQDPGGWNSQYF

abundance: -
v_gene: TRBV11-3
d_gene: -
j_gene: TRBJ2-3
CDR3nt: TGTGCCAGCAGCTTAGATCCGGGGGTTACGCAGTATTTT
CDR3aa: CASSLDPGVTQYF

abundance: -
v_gene: TRBV6-6
d_gene: -
j_gene: TRBJ2-1
CDR3nt: TGTGCCAGCAGTTACGGAGGGGCTTCGTACAATGAGCAGTTCTTC
CDR3aa: CASSYGGASYNEQFF

abundance: -
v_gene: TRBV11-2
d_gene: TRBD2
j_gene: TRBJ2-1
CDR3nt: TGTGCCAGCAGCTTAGCCCCCCCTAGCGGGAGCTGGGATGAGCAGTTCTTC
CDR3aa: CASSLAPPSGSWDEQFF

abundance: -
v_gene: TRBV5-4
d_gene: TRBD2
j_gene: TRBJ2-3
CDR3nt: TGTGCCAGCAGCTTCACACTAGCGGGAGGCGGTACGCAGTATTTT
CDR3aa: CASSFTLAGGGTQYF

abundance: -
v_gene: TRBV7-2
d_gene: TRBD2
j_gene: TRBJ2-3
CDR3nt: TGTGCCAGCAGCTATCGGGACTACGGGGGAGATACGCAGTATTTT
CDR3aa: CASSYRDYGGDTQYF

abundance: once
v_gene: TRBV29-1
d_gene: -
j_gene: TRBJ2-7
CDR3nt: TGCAGCGTTGCAACGGGACAGGGAATAACTAGCGGGAACGAGCAGTACTTC
CDR3aa: CSVATGQGITSGNEQYF

abundance: -
v_gene: TRBV5-8
d_gene: -
j_gene: TRBJ2-7
CDR3nt: TGTGCCAGCAGCTTGGACAGGGTCAGCTCCTACGAGCAGTACTTC
CDR3aa: CASSLDRVSSYEQYF

abundance: -
v_gene: TRBV5-4
d_gene: TRBD2
j_gene: TRBJ2-5
CDR3nt: TGTGCCAGCAGCCGGACTAGCGGATTCCAAGAGACCCAGTACTTC
CDR3aa: CASSRTSGFQETQYF

abundance: -
v_gene: TRBV19
d_gene: -
j_gene: TRBJ2-6
CDR3nt: TGTGCCAGCAACAGGCGTTACGATGGCTCTGGGGCCAACGTCCTGACTTTC
CDR3aa: CASNRRYDGSGANVLTF

abundance: once
v_gene: TRBV5-1
d_gene: TRBD2
j_gene: TRBJ2-2
CDR3nt: TGCGCCAGCAGCTCCACCGGGACTAGCGGCACCGGGGAGCTGTTTTTT
CDR3aa: CASSSTGTSGTGELFF

abundance: -
v_gene: TRBV7-3
d_gene: TRBD1
j_gene: TRBJ2-1
CDR3nt: TGTGCCAGCAGCTCCGGGACAGGGAACAATGAGCAGTTCTTC
CDR3aa: CASSSGTGNNEQFF

abundance: -
v_gene: TRBV5-5
d_gene: -
j_gene: TRBJ2-4
CDR3nt: TGTGCCAGCAGCTTGACGACAGAGAAGCTAAACATTCAGTACTTC
CDR3aa: CASSLTTEKLNIQYF

abundance: -
v_gene: TRBV6-5
d_gene: -
j_gene: TRBJ1-6
CDR3nt: TGTGCCAGCAGTTACTCTTACCTGGCCAATAATTCACCCCTCCACTTT
CDR3aa: CASSYSYLANNSPLHF

abundance: -
v_gene: TRBV18
d_gene: TRBD1
j_gene: TRBJ1-1
CDR3nt: TGTGCCAGCTCACCGGGACAGGGGATGAACACTGAAGCTTTCTTT
CDR3aa: CASSPGQGMNTEAFF

abundance: few
v_gene: TRBV4-1
d_gene: TRBD1
j_gene: TRBJ2-3
CDR3nt: TGCGCCAGCAGCCCCAGGGACAGCCCTATAGATACGCAGTATTTT
CDR3aa: CASSPRDSPIDTQYF

abundance: -
v_gene: TRBV5-1
d_gene: -
j_gene: TRBJ2-6
CDR3nt: TGCGCCAGCAGCACGGAGAGCTCTGGGGCCAACGTCCTGACTTTC
CDR3aa: CASSTESSGANVLTF

abundance: few
v_gene: TRBV7-2
d_gene: TRBD1
j_gene: TRBJ2-7
CDR3nt: TGTGCCAGCAGCTTACTCAGGGGGAACTACGAGCAGTACTTC
CDR3aa: CASSLLRGNYEQYF

abundance: -
v_gene: TRBV29-1
d_gene: -
j_gene: TRBJ1-4
CDR3nt: TGCAGCGCCTTTATGGCGGGGGAAAAACTGTTTTTT
CDR3aa: CSAFMAGEKLFF

abundance: -
v_gene: TRBV25-1
d_gene: TRBD2
j_gene: TRBJ2-1
CDR3nt: TGTGCCAGCAGGACTAGCGGGAAATACAATGAGCAGCTCTTC
CDR3aa: CASRTSGKYNEQLF

abundance: -
v_gene: TRBV9
d_gene: TRBD2
j_gene: TRBJ2-2
CDR3nt: TGTGCCAGCAGCCTGTGGGGAGGGACCACCGGGGAGCTGTTTTTT
CDR3aa: CASSLWGGTTGELFF

abundance: -
v_gene: TRBV5-6
d_gene: -
j_gene: TRBJ2-3
CDR3nt: TGTGCCAGCAGCTTGCTGGGAGGACAGGAGGTAGATACGCAGTATTTT
CDR3aa: CASSLLGGQEVDTQYF

abundance: -
v_gene: TRBV28
d_gene: -
j_gene: TRBJ2-3
CDR3nt: TGTGCCAGCAGCCTAGGGGGGGCTTCCCCCACAGATACGCAGTATTTT
CDR3aa: CASSLGGASPTDTQYF

abundance: -
v_gene: TRBV9
d_gene: -
j_gene: TRBJ1-6
CDR3nt: TGTGCCAGCAGCGTAGGGGCAGGGGTAGTTTCACCCCTCCACTTT
CDR3aa: CASSVGAGVVSPLHF